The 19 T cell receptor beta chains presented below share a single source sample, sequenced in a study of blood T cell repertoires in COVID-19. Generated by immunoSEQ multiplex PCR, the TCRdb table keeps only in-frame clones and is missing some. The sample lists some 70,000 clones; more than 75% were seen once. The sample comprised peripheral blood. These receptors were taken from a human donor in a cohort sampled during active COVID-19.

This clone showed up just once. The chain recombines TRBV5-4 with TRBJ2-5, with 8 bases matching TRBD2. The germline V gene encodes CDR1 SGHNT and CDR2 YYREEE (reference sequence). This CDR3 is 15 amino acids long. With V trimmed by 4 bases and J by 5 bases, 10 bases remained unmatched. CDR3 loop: CASSTPGGLVETQYF. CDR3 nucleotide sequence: TGTGCCAGCAGCACCCCGGGGGGGCTCGTCGAGACCCAGTACTTC.

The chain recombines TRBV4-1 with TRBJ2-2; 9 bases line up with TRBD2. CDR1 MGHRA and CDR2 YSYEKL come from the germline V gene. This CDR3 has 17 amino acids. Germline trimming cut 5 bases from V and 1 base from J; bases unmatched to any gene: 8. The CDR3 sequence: CASSSRLAEGNTGELFF. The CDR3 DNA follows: TGCGCCAGCAGCTCCCGACTAGCGGAGGGGAACACCGGGGAGCTGTTTTTT.

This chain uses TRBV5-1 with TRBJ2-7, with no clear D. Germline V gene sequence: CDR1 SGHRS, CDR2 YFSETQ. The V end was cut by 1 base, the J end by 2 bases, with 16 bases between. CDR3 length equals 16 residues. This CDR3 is CASSLLGRRAAYEQYF. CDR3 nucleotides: TGCGCCAGCAGCTTGTTAGGCAGGCGCGCCGCCTACGAGCAGTACTTC.

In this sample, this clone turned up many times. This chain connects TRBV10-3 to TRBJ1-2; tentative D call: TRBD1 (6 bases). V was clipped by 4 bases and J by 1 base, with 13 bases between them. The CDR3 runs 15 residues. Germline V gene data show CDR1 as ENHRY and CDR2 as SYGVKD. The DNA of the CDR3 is TGTGCCATCAGTGGGGGGCAGCCCATTAACTATGGCTACACCTTC. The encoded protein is CAISGGQPINYGYTF.

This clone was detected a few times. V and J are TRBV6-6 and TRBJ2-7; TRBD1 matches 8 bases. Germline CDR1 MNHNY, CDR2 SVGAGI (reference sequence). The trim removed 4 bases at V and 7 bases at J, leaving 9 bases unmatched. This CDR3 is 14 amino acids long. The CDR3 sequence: CASSSIGQGGEQYF. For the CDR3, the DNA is TGTGCCAGCAGTTCGATTGGACAGGGTGGGGAGCAGTACTTC.

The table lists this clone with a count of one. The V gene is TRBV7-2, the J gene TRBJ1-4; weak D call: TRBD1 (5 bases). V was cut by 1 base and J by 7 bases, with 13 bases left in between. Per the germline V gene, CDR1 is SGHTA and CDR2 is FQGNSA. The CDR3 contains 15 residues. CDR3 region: CASSLESGYGEKLFF. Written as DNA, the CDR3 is TGTGCCAGCAGCTTAGAATCAGGGTACGGTGAAAAACTGTTTTTT.

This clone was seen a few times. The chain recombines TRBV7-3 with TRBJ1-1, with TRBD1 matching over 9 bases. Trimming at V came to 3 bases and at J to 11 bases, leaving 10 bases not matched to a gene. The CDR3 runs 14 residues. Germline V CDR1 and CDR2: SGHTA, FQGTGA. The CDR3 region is CASSLVPGQGQAFF. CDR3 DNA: TGTGCCAGCAGCTTGGTCCCGGGACAGGGCCAGGCTTTCTTT.

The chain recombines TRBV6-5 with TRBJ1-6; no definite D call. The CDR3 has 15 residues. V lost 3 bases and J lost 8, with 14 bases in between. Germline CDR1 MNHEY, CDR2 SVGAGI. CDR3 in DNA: TGTGCCAGCAGTTATTCGACACGGTTACATTCACCCCTCCACTTT. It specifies CASSYSTRLHSPLHF.

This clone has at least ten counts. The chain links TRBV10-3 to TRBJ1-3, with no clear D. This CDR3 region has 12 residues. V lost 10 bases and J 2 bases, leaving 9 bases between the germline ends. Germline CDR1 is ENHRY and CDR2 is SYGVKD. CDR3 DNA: TGTGCCACCGCGGGCACTGGAAACACCATATATTTT. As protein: CATAGTGNTIYF.

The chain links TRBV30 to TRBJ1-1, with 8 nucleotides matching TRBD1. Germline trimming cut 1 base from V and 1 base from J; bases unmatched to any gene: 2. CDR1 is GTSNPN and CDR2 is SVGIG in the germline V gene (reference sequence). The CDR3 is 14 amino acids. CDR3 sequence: CAWSGQGRNTEAFF. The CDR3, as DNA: TGTGCCTGGAGTGGACAGGGGAGGAACACTGAAGCTTTCTTT.

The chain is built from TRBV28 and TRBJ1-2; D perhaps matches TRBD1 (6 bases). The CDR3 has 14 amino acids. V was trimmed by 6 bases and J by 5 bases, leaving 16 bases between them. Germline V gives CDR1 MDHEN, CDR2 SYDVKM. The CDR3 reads CASRGTLNAYGYTF. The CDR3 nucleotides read TGTGCCAGCAGGGGGACACTTAACGCTTATGGCTACACCTTC.

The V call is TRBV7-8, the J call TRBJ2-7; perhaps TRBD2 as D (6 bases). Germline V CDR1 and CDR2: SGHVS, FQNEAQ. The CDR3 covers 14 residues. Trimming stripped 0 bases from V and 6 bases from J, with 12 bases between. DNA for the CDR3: TGTGCCAGCAGCTTAGCGGGCGGGATTGGCGAGCAGTACGTC. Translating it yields CASSLAGGIGEQYV.

CDR3 sequence: CASSDRTGLHEQYF. The CDR3 DNA is TGCGCCAGCAGCGATCGGACAGGGCTGCACGAGCAGTACTTC. V gene TRBV5-1 combines with J gene TRBJ2-7, with 8 bases identical to TRBD1. The V and J ends lost 4 bases and 5 bases, in that order; junction bases with no gene match: 8. CDR3 length: 14 residues. CDR1 and CDR2 (germline): SGHRS, YFSETQ.

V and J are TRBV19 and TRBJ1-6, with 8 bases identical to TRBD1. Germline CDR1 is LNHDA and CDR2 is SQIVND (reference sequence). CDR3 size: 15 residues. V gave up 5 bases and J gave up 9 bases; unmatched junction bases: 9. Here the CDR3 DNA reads TGTGCCAGTAGTTCCCCCGGACAGGGAGCTTCACCCCTCCACTTT. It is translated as CASSSPGQGASPLHF. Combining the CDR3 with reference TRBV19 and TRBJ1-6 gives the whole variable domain DGGITQSPKYLFRKEGQNVTLSCEQNLNHDAMYWYRQDPGQGLRLIYYSQIVNDFQKGDIAEGYSVSREKKESFPLTVTSAQKNPTAFYLCASSSPGQGASPLHFGNGTRLTVT.

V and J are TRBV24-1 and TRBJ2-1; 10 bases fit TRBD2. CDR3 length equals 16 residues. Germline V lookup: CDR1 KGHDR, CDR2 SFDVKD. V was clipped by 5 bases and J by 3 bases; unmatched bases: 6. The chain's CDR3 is CATSASRTSGYNEQFF. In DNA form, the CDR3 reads TGTGCCACCAGTGCCTCTAGGACTAGCGGCTACAATGAGCAGTTCTTC.

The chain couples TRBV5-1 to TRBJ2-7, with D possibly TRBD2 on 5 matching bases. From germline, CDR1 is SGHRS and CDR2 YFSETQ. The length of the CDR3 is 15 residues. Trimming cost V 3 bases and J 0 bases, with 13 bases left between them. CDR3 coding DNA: TGCGCCAGCAGCTACGGGCGTGAGGGCTCCTACGAGCAGTACGTC. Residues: CASSYGREGSYEQYV.

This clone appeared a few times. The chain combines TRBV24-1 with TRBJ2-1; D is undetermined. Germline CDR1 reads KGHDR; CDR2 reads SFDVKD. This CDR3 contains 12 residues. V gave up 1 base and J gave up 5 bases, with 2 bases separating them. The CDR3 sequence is CATSDFNNEQFF. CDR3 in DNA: TGTGCCACCAGTGATTTCAACAATGAGCAGTTCTTC.

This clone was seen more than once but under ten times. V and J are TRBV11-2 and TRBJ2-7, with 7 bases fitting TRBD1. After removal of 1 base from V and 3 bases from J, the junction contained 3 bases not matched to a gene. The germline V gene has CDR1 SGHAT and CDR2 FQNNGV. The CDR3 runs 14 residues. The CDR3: CASSLVRGHYEQYV. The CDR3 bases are TGTGCCAGCAGCTTAGTTAGGGGGCACTACGAGCAGTACGTC.

CDR3 DNA: TGTGCCAGCAGCCTCCGACAGGGTGACACTGAAGCTTTCTTT. Translation: CASSLRQGDTEAFF. The chain employs TRBV9 and TRBJ1-1; TRBD1 agrees at 7 bases. Germline V CDR1 and CDR2: SGDLS, YYNGEE. The length of the CDR3 is 14 residues. The trim removed 4 bases at V and 3 bases at J, leaving 6 bases unmatched.